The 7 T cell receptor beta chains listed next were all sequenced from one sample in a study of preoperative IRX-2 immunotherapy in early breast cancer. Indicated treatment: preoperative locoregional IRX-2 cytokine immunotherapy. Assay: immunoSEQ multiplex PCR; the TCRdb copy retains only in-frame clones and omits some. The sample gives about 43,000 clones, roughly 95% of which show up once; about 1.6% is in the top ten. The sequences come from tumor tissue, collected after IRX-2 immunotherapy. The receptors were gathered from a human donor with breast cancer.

This chain's CDR3 is CASSLQGGGGKLFF. CDR3 bases: TGTGCCAGCAGTCTACAGGGGGGAGGTGGCAAACTGTTTTTT. This sequence joins TRBV7-2 and TRBJ1-4, with TRBD1 identical over 8 bases. V trimming: 6 bases; J trimming: 11 bases; junction bases outside the gene matches: 11. This CDR3 is built from 14 residues. Germline CDR1 SGHTA, CDR2 FQGNSA.

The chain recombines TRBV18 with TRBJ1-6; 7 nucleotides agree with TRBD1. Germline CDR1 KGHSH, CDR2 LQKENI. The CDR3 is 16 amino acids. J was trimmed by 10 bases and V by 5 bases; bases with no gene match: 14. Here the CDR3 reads CASSWSQGVDASPLHF. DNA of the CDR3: TGTGCCAGCTCATGGTCTCAGGGGGTTGATGCCTCACCCCTCCACTTT.

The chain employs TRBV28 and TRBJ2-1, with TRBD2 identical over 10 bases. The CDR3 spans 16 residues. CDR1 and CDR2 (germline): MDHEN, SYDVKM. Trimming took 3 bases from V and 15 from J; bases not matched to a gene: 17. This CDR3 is CASSFSSGRSYPTPFF. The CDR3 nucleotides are TGTGCCAGCAGTTTCTCTAGCGGGAGAAGTTATCCCACCCCGTTCTTC.

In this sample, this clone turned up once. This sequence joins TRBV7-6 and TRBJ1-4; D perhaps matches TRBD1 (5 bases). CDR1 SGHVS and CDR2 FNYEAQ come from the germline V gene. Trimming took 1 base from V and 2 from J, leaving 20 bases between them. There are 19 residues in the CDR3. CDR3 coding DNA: TGTGCCAGCAGCTTAGGTTATGTTGGCCGCTGGGACACTAATGAAAAACTGTTTTTT. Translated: CASSLGYVGRWDTNEKLFF.

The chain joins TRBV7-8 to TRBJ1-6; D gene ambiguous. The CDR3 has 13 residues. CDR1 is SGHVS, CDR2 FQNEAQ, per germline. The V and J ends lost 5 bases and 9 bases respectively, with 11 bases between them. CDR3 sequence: CASSTTSGSPLHF. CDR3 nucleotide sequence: TGTGCCAGCAGCACGACAAGTGGTTCACCCCTCCACTTT.

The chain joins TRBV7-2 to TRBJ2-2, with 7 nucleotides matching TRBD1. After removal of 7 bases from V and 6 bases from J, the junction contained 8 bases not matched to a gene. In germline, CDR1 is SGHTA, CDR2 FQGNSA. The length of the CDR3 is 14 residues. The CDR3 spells CASTRQGSAGELFF. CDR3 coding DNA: TGTGCCAGCACGAGACAGGGATCGGCCGGGGAGCTGTTTTTT.

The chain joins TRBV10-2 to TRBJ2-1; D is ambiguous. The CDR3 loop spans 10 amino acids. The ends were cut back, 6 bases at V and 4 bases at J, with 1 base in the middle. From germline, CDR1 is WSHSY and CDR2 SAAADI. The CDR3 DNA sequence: TGCGCCAGCAGATACAATGAGCAGTTCTTC. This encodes CASRYNEQFF.